This record looks at one T cell receptor (beta chain) sequence and its context. This entry belongs to a study of blood T cells in healthy people across ages. Next came a second PCR, run for roughly 6 to 11 cycles, which used a sample-barcoded 5' primer along with a J-beta primer mix. Each CDR3 protein gets one entry after TCRdb re-called the 5' RACE reads with MiXCR. This sample yields about 800,000 distinct CDR3 sequences, of which approximately 25% are seen a single time; 3.7% belongs to the top ten. The CDR3 is made up of 16 amino acids. V lost 5 bases, J lost 6 bases, and 8 bases stayed unmatched. Germline-derived CDR1 and CDR2 are SGHVS and FNYEAQ. The same sample was also studied in work on T cells of mothers and their children.

This sequence was found in a boy aged 5-17 years in good health. The sample comprised blood. The chain has TRBV7-6 and TRBJ2-2, with TRBD1 identical over 11 bases. In DNA, the CDR3 is TGTGCCAGCAGCCGGCGGGACAGGGGGAGGCCCGGGGAGCTGTTTTTT. This sequence encodes CASSRRDRGRPGELFF.